This T cell receptor beta chain was obtained from a study of molecular identifiers for immune sequencing clone quantification. The CDR3 spans 14 residues. The V gene lost 2 bases and the J gene lost 3 bases, with 10 bases spanning the gap. Germline values: CDR1 MNHEY, CDR2 SMNVEV (reference sequence). TCRdb called the PCR reads again in MiXCR, with one record for every CDR3 protein. The data contain under 600,000 distinct CDR3 sequences, about a fifth of them seen just once; the ten biggest clones take up about 0.84%. The material sequenced was naive CD8+ T cells from blood, with Jurkat cell RNA spiked in. Stated subset: FACS-sorted CD8+CD4-CCR7+CD45RA+ naive T cells. The V call is TRBV27, the J call TRBJ1-1; unclear D gene. The sequence was obtained from a human donor in good health. Some libraries in this study had Jurkat cell RNA spiked in. CDR3 sequence (DNA): TGTGCCAGCAGTTTAAAGGGTTCTTACACTGAAGCTTTCTTT. Translating gives CASSLKGSYTEAFF.